A single sample gave rise to the 25 T cell receptor beta chains below, sequenced in a study of T-cell reconstitution after alpha-beta-depleted transplantation in children. The TCRbeta library was prepared with unique molecular identifiers. TCRdb reanalysed the PCR reads using MiXCR and keeps one entry per CDR3 protein. The repertoire holds roughly 120,000 distinct CDR3 sequences, with under 13% as singletons. Material: PBMCs from the stem cell graft donor, obtained from the stem cell graft. These receptors all stem from a human donor who donated a stem cell graft to a child with acute lymphoblastic leukemia.

This clonotype was counted ten times or more. The V gene is TRBV19, the J gene TRBJ1-1, with 7 bases identical to TRBD1. Germline-derived CDR1 and CDR2 are LNHDA and SQIVND (reference sequence). V gave up 5 bases and J gave up 5 bases; unmatched junction bases: 5. CDR3 length: 13 amino acids. The CDR3 region is CASSETGSTEAFF. The CDR3 DNA follows: TGTGCCAGTAGTGAGACAGGGAGTACTGAAGCTTTCTTT.

In this sample, this clonotype turned up a few times. Possible read error: a much larger clone is one base away. The rearrangement joins TRBV7-9 to TRBJ2-6; D is perhaps TRBD1 (5 bases). CDR1 and CDR2 (germline): SEHNR, FQNEAQ (reference sequence). CDR3 length: 15 amino acids. The CDR3 nucleotides read TGTGCCAGCAGCTTACACACAACTGGGGCCAACGGCCTGACTTTC. It is translated as CASSLHTTGANGLTF.

Ten or more counts support this clonotype. The genes are TRBV7-6 and TRBJ1-6; tentatively, D is TRBD1 (6 bases). Germline V gene data show CDR1 as SGHVS and CDR2 as FNYEAQ. The CDR3 spans 15 residues. V was shortened by 7 bases and J by 8 bases, with 18 bases between the two germline ends. The CDR3: CASTLAGDRDSPLHF. The CDR3 DNA follows: TGTGCCAGCACCCTCGCAGGGGATAGGGATTCACCCCTCCACTTT.

This clonotype occurred a few times. The chain joins TRBV5-1 to TRBJ2-1, with a possible D match to TRBD1 (6 bases). V was cut by 1 base and J by 6 bases, with 23 bases left in between. This CDR3 region has 18 residues. From germline, CDR1 is SGHRS and CDR2 YFSETQ. This CDR3 reads CASSLYRTVLGATNEQFF. The CDR3 region has the DNA TGCGCCAGCAGCTTGTATCGGACAGTTTTGGGGGCCACCAATGAGCAGTTCTTC.

This clonotype came up many times. The chain carries TRBV7-6 and TRBJ2-1, with D possibly being TRBD2 (5 bases). The V end lost 3 bases, the J end lost 5 bases, and 20 bases lay between the germline ends. The CDR3 sequence is 17 residues long. CDR1 is SGHVS, CDR2 FNYEAQ, per germline. CDR3 sequence: CASSFLHTRSRDNEQFF. CDR3 in DNA: TGTGCCAGCAGCTTCCTCCATACTAGATCTCGAGACAATGAGCAGTTCTTC.

Ten or more counts support this clonotype. As DNA, the CDR3 is TGTGCCACCAGCGGACCTAGCGGGAGGGGCTACAATGAGCAGTTCTTC. This translates into CATSGPSGRGYNEQFF. V gene TRBV15 combines with J gene TRBJ2-1; the match to TRBD2 covers 12 bases. V trimming: 5 bases; J trimming: 3 bases; junction bases outside the gene matches: 5. There are 16 residues in the CDR3. Germline assignment: CDR1 LNHNV and CDR2 YYDKDF (reference sequence).

The table lists this clonotype with many counts. The genes are TRBV7-2 and TRBJ2-5, with 7 bases matching TRBD1. This CDR3 is 14 amino acids long. The J segment lost 6 bases and the V segment lost 3 bases, leaving 7 bases of the junction unmatched. Germline V gene data show CDR1 as SGHTA and CDR2 as FQGNSA. CDR3 sequence: CASSFSGQTKTQYF. The DNA of the CDR3 is TGTGCCAGCAGCTTCTCGGGACAGACAAAGACCCAGTACTTC.

The V gene is TRBV2, the J gene TRBJ2-5; 12 bases are shared with TRBD2. V was clipped by 6 bases and J by 7 bases; unmatched bases: 6. This CDR3 is 14 amino acids long. CDR1 is SNHLY, CDR2 FYNNEI, per germline. CDR3 DNA: TGTGCCAGCAGGACTGGACTAGCGGGGATGACCCAGTACTTC. This translates into CASRTGLAGMTQYF.

This clonotype was counted at least ten times. V usage is TRBV12-3 or TRBV12-4 and J usage is TRBJ1-2; D might be TRBD1 (6 bases). The CDR3 covers 14 residues. Trimming stripped 8 bases from V and 3 bases from J, with 16 bases between. The CDR3 region has the DNA TGTGCCAGCGTCAGGGGACCGGGAGACTATGGCTACACCTTC. Translation gives CASVRGPGDYGYTF.

In its sample, this clonotype was seen many times. The rearrangement joins TRBV6-1 to TRBJ1-2; D ambiguous. Germline V gives CDR1 MNHNS, CDR2 SASEGT. This CDR3 is 16 amino acids long. Trimming removed 1 base at V and 0 bases at J, with 12 bases between. The CDR3 sequence is CASSEDQPTSNYGYTF. CDR3 in DNA: TGTGCCAGCAGTGAAGACCAGCCTACTTCTAACTATGGCTACACCTTC.

Only a few counts were recorded for this clonotype. CDR3 nucleotides: TGCAGCGTCGCGGGACACCGCACAGATACGCAGTATTTT. It encodes CSVAGHRTDTQYF. The V and J genes are TRBV29-1 and TRBJ2-3, with D perhaps given as TRBD1 or TRBD2 (6 bases each). CDR1 and CDR2 (germline): SQVTM, ANQGSEA. V was pared by 6 bases and J by 1 base, with 11 bases between. The CDR3 is 13 amino acids.

This clonotype was found many times. The chain uses TRBV5-1 and TRBJ2-3; D is perhaps TRBD1 (5 bases). CDR1 SGHRS and CDR2 YFSETQ come from the germline V gene. Trimming left V 2 bases short and J 0 bases short, with 10 bases between. The CDR3 contains 15 residues. CDR3 nucleotides: TGCGCCAGCAGCTTCACAGGTCCTAGCACAGATACGCAGTATTTT. This gives the protein CASSFTGPSTDTQYF. Filled out from reference TRBV5-1 and TRBJ2-3, the complete variable domain reads KAGVTQTPRYLIKTRGQQVTLSCSPISGHRSVSWYQQTPGQGLQFLFEYFSETQRNKGNFPGRFSGRQFSNSRSEMNVSTLELGDSALYLCASSFTGPSTDTQYFGPGTRLTVL.

This clonotype has ten or more counts. J is TRBJ1-4 and V is TRBV20-1; D might be TRBD1 (5 bases). The V end lost 1 base, the J end lost 4 bases, and 10 bases lay between the germline ends. The CDR3 is 14 amino acids. Germline V gene data show CDR1 as DFQATT and CDR2 as SNEGSKA (reference sequence). The CDR3 reads CSARALGRNEKLFF. CDR3 bases: TGCAGTGCTAGAGCCTTGGGACGTAATGAAAAACTGTTTTTT.

This CDR3 reads CASSPRWRTGQYF. CDR3 in DNA: TGTGCCAGCAGCCCCCGGTGGCGGACAGGGCAGTACTTC. V usage is TRBV4-2 and J usage is TRBJ2-7; TRBD1 matches at 7 bases. With V trimmed by 4 bases and J by 9 bases, 9 bases remained unmatched. Germline V gene sequence: CDR1 LGHNA, CDR2 YNFKEQ. This CDR3 is 13 amino acids long.

Many counts were recorded for this clonotype. This chain joins TRBV12-3 or TRBV12-4 and TRBJ2-7; 10 positions match TRBD1. The length of the CDR3 is 15 residues. Trimming at V came to 4 bases and at J to 6 bases, leaving 9 bases not matched to a gene. The CDR3 bases are TGTGCCAGCAGTTGGTGGGACAGGGGAAAATCCGAGCAGTACTTC. Translation: CASSWWDRGKSEQYF.

At least ten counts were recorded for this clonotype. The chain recombines TRBV6-2 or TRBV6-3 with TRBJ2-1; weak D call: TRBD1 (6 bases). The CDR3 totals 16 residues. Trimming cost V 0 bases and J 4 bases, with 13 bases left between them. CDR1 is MNHEY and CDR2 is SVGEGT in the germline V gene. The CDR3 protein is CASSYSKDRGYNEQFF. The CDR3 DNA follows: TGTGCCAGCAGTTACTCGAAGGACAGAGGGTACAATGAGCAGTTCTTC.

This clonotype was counted at least ten times. V usage is TRBV27 and J usage is TRBJ2-7, with 7 bases that match TRBD2. CDR1 and CDR2 (germline): MNHEY, SMNVEV (reference sequence). The J segment lost 2 bases and the V segment lost 1 base, leaving 5 bases of the junction unmatched. The CDR3 extends over 15 amino acids. The CDR3 nucleotides read TGTGCCAGCAGTTTATACAGCGGGGCTACCTACGAGCAGTACTTC. Protein product: CASSLYSGATYEQYF.

This clonotype occurred many times. The genes are TRBV5-1 and TRBJ2-5, with D unclear. V dropped 5 bases and J dropped 5 bases, with 13 bases sitting between them. This CDR3 comprises 13 residues. From germline, CDR1 is SGHRS and CDR2 YFSETQ. This CDR3 is CASRVSPRETQYF. In DNA form, the CDR3 reads TGCGCCAGCAGGGTCAGTCCTAGGGAGACCCAGTACTTC.

The CDR3 region is CASSPLISNEQFF. In nucleotides, the CDR3 is TGCGCCAGCAGCCCCCTAATATCTAATGAGCAGTTCTTC. This chain joins TRBV4-1 and TRBJ2-1; D ambiguous. Per the germline V gene, CDR1 is MGHRA and CDR2 is YSYEKL. There are 13 residues in the CDR3. The ends were cut back, 4 bases at V and 7 bases at J, with 11 bases in the middle.

This clonotype was counted ten times or more. This chain links TRBV29-1 with TRBJ1-6; D gene ambiguous. In germline, CDR1 is SQVTM, CDR2 ANQGSEA. This CDR3 contains 11 residues. Trimming pared 6 bases from V and 14 bases from J, leaving 14 bases between. CDR3 residues: CSVLQGESLHF. The CDR3 nucleotides are TGCAGCGTACTCCAAGGAGAATCCCTCCACTTT.

This clonotype was recorded at least ten times. The V call is TRBV29-1, the J call TRBJ2-2, with 9 bases fitting TRBD1. Losses at the gene ends were 2 bases for V and 6 bases for J; bases not matched to a gene: 1. This CDR3 is 13 amino acids long. The V gene's germline CDR1 is SQVTM and CDR2 ANQGSEA. CDR3 nucleotides: TGCAGCGTTGAACGGACAGGGGCCGGGGAGCTGTTTTTT. The encoded protein is CSVERTGAGELFF.

This clonotype was recorded a few times. A clone one base away is much larger, so this may be a read error. This sequence joins TRBV27 and TRBJ1-1, with TRBD1 matching 7 bases. V was pared by 4 bases and J by 5 bases, with 7 bases of the junction left unmatched. CDR1 is MNHEY and CDR2 is SMNVEV in the germline V gene (reference sequence). This CDR3 has 14 residues. The CDR3 is CASSSRGWDTEAFF. In DNA form, the CDR3 reads TGTGCCAGCAGTTCCAGGGGGTGGGATACTGAAGCTTTCTTT.

At least ten counts were recorded for this clonotype. The chain is built from TRBV7-9 and TRBJ2-7; TRBD1 might be the D (5 bases). The length of the CDR3 is 13 residues. The V and J ends lost 5 bases and 3 bases respectively, with 11 bases between them. Germline CDR1 is SEHNR and CDR2 is FQNEAQ (reference sequence). CDR3 nucleotide sequence: TGTGCCAGCAGCGCAATGGGGCGCTACGAGCAGTACTTC. Protein product: CASSAMGRYEQYF.

This clonotype was recorded at least ten times. The chain couples TRBV20-1 to TRBJ2-2, with D possibly TRBD2 on 6 matching bases. The CDR3 runs 15 residues. V lost 5 bases to trimming and J lost 2 bases, with 15 bases between them. Germline values: CDR1 DFQATT, CDR2 SNEGSKA (reference sequence). For the CDR3, the DNA is TGCAGTGCTGCCCGGGACTTCATAAACACCGGGGAGCTGTTTTTT. Its translation: CSAARDFINTGELFF.

This clonotype was observed at least ten times. V gene TRBV12-3 or TRBV12-4 combines with J gene TRBJ1-1, with no clear D. V was shortened by 1 base and J by 8 bases, with 2 bases between the two germline ends. The CDR3 has 10 residues. CDR3 region: CASSLGEAFF. The DNA for the CDR3 is TGTGCCAGCAGTTTAGGGGAAGCTTTCTTT.